Following are 8 T cell receptor beta chains from one sample sequenced in a study of blood T cell repertoires in COVID-19. This table comes from immunoSEQ multiplex PCR, and its TCRdb copy is limited to in-frame clones, with some not included. The table has 91,000 or so clones, around nine tenths seen once. Sequenced: peripheral blood. The receptor set was obtained from a human donor in a cohort sampled during active COVID-19.

The V and J genes are TRBV5-1 and TRBJ2-3; 12 bases match TRBD1. Trimming removed 3 bases from V and 6 bases from J; junction bases left unmatched: 2. CDR3 size: 14 residues. In germline, CDR1 is SGHRS, CDR2 YFSETQ. This CDR3 reads CASSWGQGADTQYF. As DNA, the CDR3 is TGCGCCAGCAGCTGGGGACAGGGGGCGGATACGCAGTATTTT.

The chain has TRBV5-5 and TRBJ2-7, with D perhaps matching TRBD2 (6 bases). Per the germline V gene, CDR1 is SGHKS and CDR2 is YYEKEE (reference sequence). Deletions cut 0 bases from V and 5 bases from J, with 9 bases between. The length of the CDR3 is 13 residues. In nucleotides, the CDR3 is TGTGCCAGCAGCTTGGTCGGGGGACACGAGCAGTACTTC. This translates into CASSLVGGHEQYF.

The chain uses TRBV5-6 and TRBJ1-2; perhaps TRBD1 as D (6 bases). The CDR3 runs 19 residues. The germline V gene has CDR1 SGHDT and CDR2 YYEEEE. Trimming took 6 bases from V and 2 from J, leaving 29 bases between them. Here the CDR3 DNA reads TGTGCCAGCATCCTCTTGGGAGGGGGGCGAAGTTATAAGAACTATGGCTACACCTTC. This translates into CASILLGGGRSYKNYGYTF.

The genes are TRBV2 and TRBJ2-1, with TRBD2 matching over 7 bases. Germline V gives CDR1 SNHLY, CDR2 FYNNEI. The junction had 10 bases not matched to a gene; V was cut back by 3 bases and J by 5 bases. The CDR3 sequence is 16 residues long. CDR3 residues: CASSEMVGGSDNEQFF. The DNA for the CDR3 is TGTGCCAGCAGTGAGATGGTGGGCGGGAGCGACAATGAGCAGTTCTTC. The whole variable domain, remainder taken from reference TRBV2 and TRBJ2-1, is EPEVTQTPSHQVTQMGQEVILRCVPISNHLYFYWYRQILGQKVEFLVSFYNNEISEKSEIFDDQFSVERPDGSNFTLKIRSTKLEDSAMYFCASSEMVGGSDNEQFFGPGTRLTVL.

The chain employs TRBV7-3 and TRBJ2-1, with D perhaps matching TRBD2 (6 bases). CDR3 length: 18 amino acids. V was pared by 1 base and J by 0 bases, with 16 bases between. Germline V gene data show CDR1 as SGHTA and CDR2 as FQGTGA. CDR3 nucleotide sequence: TGTGCCAGCAGCTTAAGAGGCCCTAGCGAGAGCTCCTACAATGAGCAGTTCTTC. This translates into CASSLRGPSESSYNEQFF.

The chain couples TRBV28 to TRBJ2-7, with 7 bases aligning to TRBD1. CDR1 and CDR2 from the germline V gene are MDHEN and SYDVKM. This CDR3 has 13 residues. V trimming: 10 bases; J trimming: 5 bases; junction bases outside the gene matches: 11. The CDR3 loop is CATLRQGPHEQYF. CDR3 coding DNA: TGTGCCACCTTACGACAGGGTCCCCACGAGCAGTACTTC. Full variable domain (outside the CDR3, taken from reference TRBV28 and TRBJ2-7): DVKVTQSSRYLVKRTGEKVFLECVQDMDHENMFWYRQDPGLGLRLIYFSYDVKMKEKGDIPEGYSVSREKKERFSLILESASTNQTSMYLCATLRQGPHEQYFGPGTRLTVT.

The chain joins TRBV7-8 to TRBJ2-1; 13 nucleotides agree with TRBD2. J gave up 10 bases and V 3 bases, and 9 bases lay outside the gene matches. Germline V lookup: CDR1 SGHVS, CDR2 FQNEAQ. The CDR3 is 16 amino acids. This chain's CDR3 is CASSFYGTSGMGEQFF. CDR3 nucleotides: TGTGCCAGCAGCTTCTACGGGACTAGCGGGATGGGGGAGCAGTTCTTC.

The genes are TRBV3-1 (or the pseudogene TRBV3-2) and TRBJ1-3; D not certain. V lost 4 bases to trimming and J lost 3 bases, with 16 bases between them. The germline gives CDR1 LGHDT, CDR2 YNNKEL (reference sequence). CDR3 length: 16 amino acids. CDR3 DNA: TGTGCCAGCAGCCGCACCCAATACTACTATGGAAACACCATATATTTT. Translation: CASSRTQYYYGNTIYF.